The sequence of this TCR beta chain was determined in a study of T cell responses to AZD1222 COVID-19 vaccine. Notes on the study in general: The donor group comprised mostly white British people and more females; the analysis possibly underestimated clonal diversity.

The CDR3 length is 15 residues. Germline V gene sequence: CDR1 SEHNR, CDR2 FQNEAQ (reference sequence). V was trimmed by 1 base and J by 3 bases, leaving 10 bases between them. Produced via immunoSEQ multiplex PCR; TCRdb's table is partial and in-frame only. The table shows some 190,000 clones, with 80% to 90% occurring only once. A note on this clone: The antigen is unknown.

The chain carries TRBV7-9 and TRBJ1-5; tentative D call: TRBD1 (5 bases). Specimen: peripheral blood, collected on day 0 of AZD1222 vaccination. This clonotype was obtained from an adult in good health. The CDR3 DNA reads TGTGCCAGCAGCTTAGAGTGGGGGGACAATCAGCCCCAGCATTTT. Amino acids: CASSLEWGDNQPQHF.